This T cell receptor (beta chain) was recorded in a study of OX40 agonist ivuxolimab in advanced cancers. Looking at the study overall: Intravenous ivuxolimab at 0.01 to 10 mg/kg was given to patients every 2 weeks. Hepatocellular carcinoma, melanoma, renal cell or head and neck cancer occurred in dose-escalation patients.

Study-wide results and caveats: The authors did not determine the antigen specificity of the expanded peripheral T cells. CD8+ T cells (on average) carried more expanded clones than CD4+ T cells.

Notes on this clone: The antigen is unknown.

V lost 6 bases, J lost 4 bases, and 6 bases stayed unmatched. This CDR3 has 13 amino acids. Germline CDR1 and CDR2: MRHNA and SNTAGT. Some clones are missing from TCRdb's copy, which holds only in-frame ones; the method was immunoSEQ multiplex PCR. The table shows some 80,000 clones, with around 93% occurring only once. The chain carries TRBV6-4 and TRBJ2-7, with 7 bases that match TRBD1. The TCR comes from an adult with an advanced solid tumor such as melanoma, head and neck, liver or kidney cancer. The sequencing here drew on CD4+ or CD8+ T cells sorted from blood, taken in a trial of the OX40 agonist ivuxolimab. The CDR3 loop reads CASRPQGEYEQYF. The CDR3 DNA reads TGTGCCAGCAGGCCCCAGGGGGAATACGAGCAGTACTTC.